This passage covers 17 T cell receptor beta chains from one sample sequenced in a study of OX40 agonist ivuxolimab in advanced cancers. Method: immunoSEQ multiplex PCR; TCRdb's copy keeps in-frame clones and lacks some. The table lists approximately 70,000 clones, about 88% of them singletons. The starting material was CD4+ or CD8+ T cells sorted from blood, obtained in a trial of the OX40 agonist ivuxolimab. These TCRs come from an adult with an advanced solid tumor such as melanoma, head and neck, liver or kidney cancer.

The chain joins TRBV2 to TRBJ1-1; 9 nucleotides line up with TRBD1. J gave up 3 bases and V 4 bases, and 3 bases lay outside the gene matches. From germline, CDR1 is SNHLY and CDR2 FYNNEI. The CDR3 totals 14 residues. CDR3 coding DNA: TGTGCCAGCAGTGGGGGACAGGGAGACACTGAAGCTTTCTTT. This codes for CASSGGQGDTEAFF. Full variable domain (outside the CDR3, taken from reference TRBV2 and TRBJ1-1): EPEVTQTPSHQVTQMGQEVILRCVPISNHLYFYWYRQILGQKVEFLVSFYNNEISEKSEIFDDQFSVERPDGSNFTLKIRSTKLEDSAMYFCASSGGQGDTEAFFGQGTRLTVV.

The rearrangement joins TRBV5-4 to TRBJ2-7; possible D gene TRBD2, 6 bases. Trimming stripped 4 bases from V and 6 bases from J, with 23 bases between. The CDR3 extends over 16 amino acids. Germline V CDR1 and CDR2: SGHNT, YYREEE (reference sequence). In DNA, the CDR3 is TGTGCCAGCAGCCCCGGAGGCGGGGTCAGTTTGGGCGAGCAGTACTTC. This sequence encodes CASSPGGGVSLGEQYF.

This chain joins TRBV19 and TRBJ1-4, with D perhaps TRBD1 (6 bases). Germline V CDR1 and CDR2: LNHDA, SQIVND (reference sequence). Trimming left V 2 bases short and J 0 bases short, with 16 bases between. The CDR3 contains 18 residues. CDR3 bases: TGTGCCAGTAGTATATGGTTGCTAACAGGGTCAACTAATGAAAAACTGTTTTTT. It encodes CASSIWLLTGSTNEKLFF.

The table lists this clone with a count of one. The chain employs TRBV7-6 and TRBJ2-1; 8 bases fit TRBD2. V lost 3 bases to trimming and J lost 4 bases; unmatched junction nucleotides: 8. Per the germline V gene, CDR1 is SGHVS and CDR2 is FNYEAQ. The CDR3 spans 16 residues. The CDR3 loop is CASSFDGRASYNEQFF. The DNA of the CDR3 is TGTGCCAGCAGCTTTGACGGGAGGGCATCTTACAATGAGCAGTTCTTC.

This clone occurred a few times. At one end the junction does not follow the germline gene, possibly because of a read error. The CDR3 DNA reads TGTGCCAGCAGTTTAGGGATCTCTGGAAACACCATATATTTT. Its translation: CASSLGISGNTIYF. V and J are TRBV7-2 and TRBJ1-3; D not certain. The CDR3 runs to 14 residues. Germline CDR1 SGHTA, CDR2 FQGNSA.

The chain uses TRBV4-1 and TRBJ2-1; 13 nucleotides match TRBD2. Germline lookup yields CDR1 MGHRA and CDR2 YSYEKL. The CDR3 consists of 19 residues. Trimming at V came to 1 base and at J to 0 bases, leaving 6 bases not matched to a gene. Here the CDR3 DNA reads TGCGCCAGCAGCCAAGGGGGACTAGCGGGACCAAGCTCCTACAATGAGCAGTTCTTC. Its protein is CASSQGGLAGPSSYNEQFF.

The V and J genes are TRBV4-2 and TRBJ2-1; D unresolved. CDR1 and CDR2 (germline): LGHNA, YNFKEQ. Trimming left V 4 bases short and J 6 bases short, with 16 bases between. The CDR3 totals 15 residues. CDR3 amino acids: CASSRPDPEVNEQFF. The CDR3 nucleotides read TGTGCCAGCAGCCGACCGGACCCGGAAGTCAATGAGCAGTTCTTC.

The chain has TRBV11-2 and TRBJ2-4, with D possibly matching TRBD1 (5 bases). V was pared by 5 bases and J by 2 bases, with 16 bases between. The V gene's germline CDR1 is SGHAT and CDR2 FQNNGV. CDR3 length: 16 residues. The CDR3 DNA reads as TGTGCCAGCAGCCCTTGGTCTAGGGGTTCCAAAAACATTCAGTACTTC. It is translated as CASSPWSRGSKNIQYF.

The V and J genes are TRBV5-4 and TRBJ2-1; maybe TRBD1 (6 bases). The CDR3 loop spans 15 amino acids. CDR1 is SGHNT, CDR2 YYREEE, per germline (reference sequence). V shed 2 bases and J shed 3 bases, with 12 bases lying between them. The CDR3 region has the DNA TGTGCCAGCAGCTTTGGGCAGGGGAGCTACAATGAGCAGTTCTTC. This sequence encodes CASSFGQGSYNEQFF.

The chain has TRBV28 and TRBJ1-1; D unclear. V was cut by 3 bases and J by 4 bases, with 9 bases left in between. This CDR3 contains 13 residues. Germline V CDR1 and CDR2: MDHEN, SYDVKM. The CDR3 protein is CASSLGRGTEAFF. The CDR3 DNA sequence: TGTGCCAGCAGTTTGGGGAGAGGCACTGAAGCTTTCTTT.

V usage is TRBV7-2 and J usage is TRBJ1-2; 9 positions agree with TRBD1. With V trimmed by 6 bases and J by 8 bases, 7 bases remained unmatched. CDR3 length equals 13 residues. CDR1 and CDR2 (germline): SGHTA, FQGNSA. Written as DNA, the CDR3 is TGTGCCAGCAGTCCTGGACAGGGGAGAGGCTACACCTTC. This sequence encodes CASSPGQGRGYTF. Complete variable domain (other parts from reference TRBV7-2 and TRBJ1-2): GAGVSQSPSNKVTEKGKDVELRCDPISGHTALYWYRQSLGQGLEFLIYFQGNSAPDKSGLPSDRFSAERTGGSVSTLTIQRTQQEDSAVYLCASSPGQGRGYTFGSGTRLTVV.

This chain uses TRBV4-2 with TRBJ2-2, with D unresolved. The CDR3 consists of 15 residues. Germline V gene data show CDR1 as LGHNA and CDR2 as YNFKEQ. The V end lost 5 bases, the J end lost 4 bases, and 14 bases lay between the germline ends. CDR3 in amino acids: CASSAIDLLTGELFF. CDR3 nucleotide sequence: TGTGCCAGCAGCGCTATCGACTTACTCACCGGGGAGCTGTTTTTT.

The chain uses TRBV28 and TRBJ1-2; D remains ambiguous. V lost 6 bases and J 6 bases, leaving 14 bases between the germline ends. Germline values: CDR1 MDHEN, CDR2 SYDVKM. The CDR3 covers 13 residues. The CDR3, as DNA: TGTGCCAGCAGCCCGTGGAGGAGAGATGGCTACACCTTC. Protein: CASSPWRRDGYTF.

This clone was recorded a few times. This chain links TRBV15 with TRBJ2-3; perhaps TRBD1 as D (6 bases). The CDR3 length is 14 residues. V lost 8 bases to trimming and J lost 0 bases, with 12 bases between them. The V gene's germline CDR1 is LNHNV and CDR2 YYDKDF (reference sequence). CDR3 DNA sequence: TGTGCCACCTTACAGGGATCTAGCACAGATACGCAGTATTTT. Its protein is CATLQGSSTDTQYF.

The chain combines TRBV18 with TRBJ2-7; D is uncertain. This CDR3 region has 14 residues. The V end was cut by 3 bases, the J end by 2 bases, with 11 bases between. The germline V gene has CDR1 KGHSH and CDR2 LQKENI. The CDR3 DNA follows: TGTGCCAGCTCACCCCGGACCGAAACCTACGAGCAGTACTTC. Residues: CASSPRTETYEQYF.

This clone appeared a single time. The chain combines TRBV5-1 with TRBJ1-1, with unresolved D. This CDR3 has 13 amino acids. V gave up 0 bases and J gave up 0 bases, with 3 bases separating them. Germline V gene lookup returns CDR1 SGHRS and CDR2 YFSETQ. The CDR3 DNA sequence: TGCGCCAGCAGCTTGGGAATGAACACTGAAGCTTTCTTT. Translating gives CASSLGMNTEAFF.

This chain links TRBV5-1 with TRBJ2-6; 8 bases agree with TRBD1. The CDR3 is 18 amino acids. The germline CDR1 and CDR2 sequences are SGHRS and YFSETQ. V dropped 1 base and J dropped 1; count of bases not matched to a gene: 7. The CDR3 region has the DNA TGCGCCAGCAGCTTGCTCTGGACAGGGTCATCTGGGGCCAACGTCCTGACTTTC. Its translation is CASSLLWTGSSGANVLTF.